Listed here are 14 T cell receptor beta chains from one sample, sequenced in a study of immune heterogeneity within non-small cell lung tumors. Template material for each sample was 500 to 650 ng of bulk tumor genomic DNA. Surgical sampling yielded several biopsies per primary tumor (spaced far apart). Each patient presented with untreated, newly diagnosed non-small cell lung cancer and received curative surgery. Using 32 V and 13 J primers, multiplex PCR amplified TCR beta CDR3. A single record per CDR3 protein comes from TCRdb applying MiXCR to the multiplex PCR reads. The repertoire includes approximately 9,800 distinct CDR3 sequences, less than 20% of them detected once, and about 4% sits in the top ten. Sequenced: lung tumor tissue. These receptors originate from a man aged 40-49 years with non-small cell lung cancer.

By sample share, this clonotype is medium-sized. The chain employs TRBV28 and TRBJ1-4; a weak D match, TRBD1 (5 bases). The V end lost 8 bases, the J end lost 14 bases, and 12 bases lay between the germline ends. The CDR3 is made up of 10 amino acids. Germline values: CDR1 MDHEN, CDR2 SYDVKM. CDR3 bases: TGTGCCAGCGGTTACAGGCCCCTGTTTTTT. Its translation is CASGYRPLFF.

V is TRBV15 and J is TRBJ1-1, with D unclear. Trimming pared 7 bases from V and 4 bases from J, leaving 16 bases between. The CDR3 is 14 residues long. CDR1 and CDR2 from the germline V gene are LNHNV and YYDKDF (reference sequence). CDR3 coding DNA: TGTGCCACCATCGGCGGACTGATGAGCACTGAAGCTTTCTTT. Translating gives CATIGGLMSTEAFF.

This clonotype was recorded at least ten times. J is TRBJ1-5 and V is TRBV19; maybe TRBD1 (6 bases). The CDR3 consists of 17 residues. V lost 3 bases and J 2 bases, leaving 17 bases between the germline ends. The germline V gene has CDR1 LNHDA and CDR2 SQIVND (reference sequence). CDR3 amino acids: CASSIPQGRFGNQPQHF. The CDR3 bases are TGTGCCAGTAGTATCCCACAGGGACGTTTTGGCAATCAGCCCCAGCATTTT. The full variable domain, with the rest looked up from reference TRBV19 and TRBJ1-5, is DGGITQSPKYLFRKEGQNVTLSCEQNLNHDAMYWYRQDPGQGLRLIYYSQIVNDFQKGDIAEGYSVSREKKESFPLTVTSAQKNPTAFYLCASSIPQGRFGNQPQHFGDGTRLSIL.

This clonotype rates as medium-sized. This rearrangement joins TRBV20-1 to TRBJ1-2; TRBD1 matches 9 bases. J lost 10 bases, V lost 6 bases, and 6 bases had no gene match. The germline CDR1 and CDR2 sequences are DFQATT and SNEGSKA (reference sequence). This CDR3 contains 11 residues. The CDR3 region is CSAPDRGDYTF. The DNA for the CDR3 is TGCAGTGCACCGGACAGGGGAGACTACACCTTC.

This clonotype is categorized as medium-sized. The J gene is TRBJ1-1, the V gene TRBV28; TRBD1 matches 9 bases. Germline values: CDR1 MDHEN, CDR2 SYDVKM. This CDR3 comprises 17 residues. In DNA, the CDR3 is TGTGCTACGACAGGGGGGAAGTGGCGGGATATGAACACTGAAGCTTTCTTT. Translation gives CATTGGKWRDMNTEAFF.

Sample share makes this clonotype medium-sized. In DNA, the CDR3 is TGTGCCAGCAGTGAGATTACCCCTTCCGGGCTTCCTAACTATGGCTACACCTTC. Translation gives CASSEITPSGLPNYGYTF. The V gene is TRBV2, the J gene TRBJ1-2; D gene unclear. The CDR3 loop spans 18 amino acids. Germline V CDR1 and CDR2: SNHLY, FYNNEI. V was shortened by 3 bases and J by 0 bases, with 20 bases between the two germline ends.

The sample holds many counts of this clonotype. The chain joins TRBV28 to TRBJ1-2, with D unclear. V gave up 8 bases and J gave up 7 bases, with 2 bases separating them. The CDR3 is 8 amino acids. The germline gives CDR1 MDHEN, CDR2 SYDVKM. The chain's CDR3 is CASGGYTF. The CDR3 DNA follows: TGTGCCAGCGGTGGCTACACCTTC.

This clonotype occurred many times. The DNA for the CDR3 is TGTGCCAGCAGCTTAGAGAGTCATCAGCCCCAGCATTTT. The encoded protein is CASSLESHQPQHF. V usage is TRBV7-9 and J usage is TRBJ1-5; D is unresolved. V lost 1 base and J 5 bases, leaving 6 bases between the germline ends. The CDR3 is 13 residues long. Looked up from germline, CDR1 is SEHNR and CDR2 is FQNEAQ (reference sequence). The full variable domain, in which reference TRBV7-9 and TRBJ1-5 provide the parts outside the CDR3, is DTGVSQNPRHKITKRGQNVTFRCDPISEHNRLYWYRQTLGQGPEFLTYFQNEAQLEKSRLLSDRFSAERPKGSFSTLEIQRTEQGDSAMYLCASSLESHQPQHFGDGTRLSIL.

This clonotype counts as medium-sized. V usage is TRBV11-2 and J usage is TRBJ2-3, with D hard to call. This CDR3 has 17 amino acids. Trimming took 4 bases from V and 2 from J, leaving 19 bases between them. In germline, CDR1 is SGHAT, CDR2 FQNNGV. The CDR3 DNA sequence: TGTGCCAGCAGCTCCGGAAGAGGCAGATCGATCACAGATACGCAGTATTTT. Protein: CASSSGRGRSITDTQYF.

In its sample, this clonotype ranks as medium-sized (0.01 to 0.1%). The genes are TRBV6-1 and TRBJ2-7, with a tentative D call TRBD1 (7 bases). Trimming removed 3 bases from V and 2 bases from J, with 17 bases in between. CDR3 length: 16 residues. From germline, CDR1 is MNHNS and CDR2 SASEGT. The CDR3 sequence is CASSDGGGIRPYEQYF. CDR3 sequence (DNA): TGTGCCAGCAGTGATGGAGGGGGCATCAGGCCCTACGAGCAGTACTTC.

Judged by abundance, this clonotype is medium-sized (0.01 to 0.1%). This chain uses TRBV18 with TRBJ1-2; D ambiguous. This CDR3 has 14 residues. V dropped 3 bases and J dropped 0 bases, with 8 bases sitting between them. CDR1 is KGHSH and CDR2 is LQKENI in the germline V gene. CDR3 coding DNA: TGTGCCAGCTCACCGGAACAGTCTAACTATGGCTACACCTTC. Its translation is CASSPEQSNYGYTF.

This clonotype was recorded many times. The chain carries TRBV20-1 and TRBJ1-6, with D tentatively TRBD1 (6 bases). The CDR3 contains 14 residues. The germline gives CDR1 DFQATT, CDR2 SNEGSKA (reference sequence). V lost 6 bases, J lost 7 bases, and 16 bases lay in between. Here the CDR3 DNA reads TGCAGTGCCCAACAGGGAGGGAACAATTCACCCCTCCACTTT. Protein: CSAQQGGNNSPLHF.

This clonotype is judged medium-sized. Here the CDR3 reads CASSRTLGGGYTF. The CDR3 coding sequence is TGTGCCAGCAGTCGTACCCTCGGTGGCGGCTACACCTTC. The V and J genes are TRBV6-2 or TRBV6-3 and TRBJ1-2; no reliable D call. V lost 5 bases and J 8 bases, leaving 15 bases between the germline ends. This CDR3 comprises 13 residues. Germline V gene sequence: CDR1 MNHEY, CDR2 SVGEGT.

This clonotype is termed medium-sized. The chain couples TRBV5-6 to TRBJ1-5; D is perhaps TRBD1 (5 bases). V was trimmed by 2 bases and J by 7 bases, leaving 13 bases between them. CDR1 and CDR2 (germline): SGHDT, YYEEEE. The CDR3 is 14 amino acids. The CDR3 protein is CASSFMAGKQPQHF. The CDR3 nucleotides read TGTGCCAGCAGCTTCATGGCAGGGAAGCAGCCCCAGCATTTT.